The 30 T cell receptor beta chains below were found in one sample sequenced in a study of OX40 agonist ivuxolimab in advanced cancers. This table comes from immunoSEQ multiplex PCR, and its TCRdb copy is limited to in-frame clones, with some not included. The top ten clones hold about 2.3% of a sample with approximately 89,000 clones, roughly 90% of them seen once. Specimen: CD4+ or CD8+ T cells sorted from blood, collected in a trial of the OX40 agonist ivuxolimab. Receptor source: an adult with an advanced solid tumor such as melanoma, head and neck, liver or kidney cancer.

This sequence joins TRBV5-3 and TRBJ1-2, with 9 bases identical to TRBD1. TRBV5-3 is sorted into the ORF group, with uncertain function. J gave up 4 bases and V 4 bases, and 14 bases lay outside the gene matches. The CDR3 is 17 residues long. The CDR3 nucleotides are TGTGCCAGAAGCCGGCCCATTTTACAGGGGGCAGGCTATGGCTACACCTTC. This encodes CARSRPILQGAGYGYTF.

The chain is built from TRBV10-3 and TRBJ2-2; 9 bases match TRBD1. Germline lookup yields CDR1 ENHRY and CDR2 SYGVKD. The J segment lost 4 bases and the V segment lost 5 bases, leaving 8 bases of the junction unmatched. The CDR3 runs to 16 residues. CDR3 DNA sequence: TGTGCCATCAGTTCAACAGGGGGCCGTGGCACCGGGGAGCTGTTTTTT. Translating it yields CAISSTGGRGTGELFF.

The CDR3 sequence is CASSVTTRVGELFF. The CDR3 DNA reads as TGTGCCAGCAGTGTAACAACCAGGGTAGGGGAGCTGTTTTTT. V usage is TRBV2 and J usage is TRBJ2-2; D is possibly TRBD1 (5 bases). Trimming shortened V by 4 bases and J by 8 bases, and 14 bases separated the two germline ends. The CDR3 sequence is 14 residues long. The germline V gene encodes CDR1 SNHLY and CDR2 FYNNEI.

The CDR3 here is CASSQDRYVRPTGELFF. The DNA for the CDR3 is TGCGCCAGCAGCCAAGATCGGTACGTCCGACCCACCGGGGAGCTGTTTTTT. The chain is built from TRBV4-3 and TRBJ2-2, with D unclear. Trimming left V 0 bases short and J 4 bases short, with 15 bases between. CDR1 and CDR2 from the germline V gene are LGHNA and YSLEER. The CDR3 totals 17 residues.

The CDR3 spells CASSIVPSGRVQETQYF. The CDR3 region has the DNA TGTGCCAGTAGTATAGTTCCTAGCGGGAGGGTCCAAGAGACCCAGTACTTC. V gene TRBV19 combines with J gene TRBJ2-5; 12 bases are shared with TRBD2. V lost 1 base and J lost 1; bases outside the gene matches: 4. From germline, CDR1 is LNHDA and CDR2 SQIVND (reference sequence). The length of the CDR3 is 17 residues.

J is TRBJ2-2 and V is TRBV7-2, with TRBD2 matching 12 bases. The J segment lost 6 bases and the V segment lost 4 bases, leaving 9 bases of the junction unmatched. The CDR3 runs 17 residues. Germline loops: CDR1 SGHTA, CDR2 FQGNSA. The CDR3 DNA reads as TGTGCCAGCAGCTCCCCGATGACTAGCGGGAGTCCCGGGGAGCTGTTTTTT. Translation gives CASSSPMTSGSPGELFF.

The CDR3 sequence is CASSLDGGGGNQPQHF. DNA of the CDR3: TGCGCCAGCAGCTTGGATGGGGGTGGAGGCAATCAGCCCCAGCATTTT. The chain combines TRBV5-1 with TRBJ1-5; possible D gene TRBD1, 5 bases. Germline V CDR1 and CDR2: SGHRS, YFSETQ. Trimming removed 0 bases from V and 2 bases from J, with 12 bases in between. This CDR3 comprises 16 residues. Drawing the rest from reference TRBV5-1 and TRBJ1-5, the complete variable domain is KAGVTQTPRYLIKTRGQQVTLSCSPISGHRSVSWYQQTPGQGLQFLFEYFSETQRNKGNFPGRFSGRQFSNSRSEMNVSTLELGDSALYLCASSLDGGGGNQPQHFGDGTRLSIL.

The chain has TRBV5-1 and TRBJ2-3, with TRBD1 matching over 8 bases. Germline V lookup: CDR1 SGHRS, CDR2 YFSETQ. This CDR3 has 15 amino acids. With 4 bases clipped from V and 0 bases from J, the junction kept 4 bases outside the gene matches. CDR3 residues: CASSRDRTSTDTQYF. CDR3 nucleotides: TGCGCCAGCAGCCGGGACAGGACTAGCACAGATACGCAGTATTTT.

The chain recombines TRBV28 with TRBJ1-5, with D maybe TRBD1 (5 bases). There are 13 residues in the CDR3. V was shortened by 3 bases and J by 5 bases, with 8 bases between the two germline ends. Looked up from germline, CDR1 is MDHEN and CDR2 is SYDVKM. The CDR3 DNA sequence: TGTGCCAGCAGTTTGAGGGGATATCAGCCCCAGCATTTT. It yields the protein CASSLRGYQPQHF.

This clone was seen a handful of times. The chain couples TRBV7-9 to TRBJ2-7, with no clear D. V was clipped by 5 bases and J by 3 bases, with 8 bases between them. Germline values: CDR1 SEHNR, CDR2 FQNEAQ (reference sequence). This CDR3 has 12 amino acids. The CDR3 here is CASSPLNYEQYF. CDR3 in DNA: TGTGCCAGCAGCCCTTTGAACTACGAGCAGTACTTC.

The J gene is TRBJ1-5, the V gene TRBV28; 10 nucleotides match TRBD1. There are 17 residues in the CDR3. The germline CDR1 and CDR2 sequences are MDHEN and SYDVKM. V dropped 6 bases and J dropped 3; count of bases not matched to a gene: 11. CDR3 nucleotides: TGTGCCAGCAGATCCTATCCGGGACAGGGGTCCAATCAGCCCCAGCATTTT. Protein: CASRSYPGQGSNQPQHF.

This clone was recorded once. This chain links TRBV7-2 with TRBJ2-1; 7 bases match TRBD2. The length of the CDR3 is 16 residues. The germline V gene encodes CDR1 SGHTA and CDR2 FQGNSA. V shed 5 bases, J shed 8 bases, and the junction held 15 bases outside the gene matches. CDR3 sequence (DNA): TGTGCCAGCAGCCCCTTTAACCCGGGAGGTACATATGAGCAGTTCTTC. Amino acids: CASSPFNPGGTYEQFF.

This sequence joins TRBV28 and TRBJ2-1, with 12 bases fitting TRBD2. Germline trimming cut 5 bases from V and 2 bases from J; bases unmatched to any gene: 1. Germline CDR1 reads MDHEN; CDR2 reads SYDVKM. CDR3 length: 15 residues. CDR3 bases: TGTGCCAGCAGTCTAGCGGGAGGGCCCTACAATGAGCAGTTCTTC. Amino acid sequence: CASSLAGGPYNEQFF.

This chain uses TRBV6-5 with TRBJ1-5, with D perhaps TRBD1 (6 bases). This CDR3 is built from 15 residues. Germline-derived CDR1 and CDR2 are MNHEY and SVGAGI. V lost 8 bases and J 2 bases, leaving 16 bases between the germline ends. CDR3 region: CASQFRGGGNQPQHF. The CDR3 DNA reads TGTGCCAGCCAGTTTAGAGGGGGGGGCAATCAGCCCCAGCATTTT.

This clone occurred a few times. The chain is built from TRBV2 and TRBJ1-4, with 8 bases aligning to TRBD1. J lost 8 bases, V lost 4 bases, and 6 bases had no gene match. Germline CDR1 reads SNHLY; CDR2 reads FYNNEI. The CDR3 length is 14 residues. CDR3 DNA: TGTGCCAGCAGTGCGACAGGGGTTGGGGAAAAACTGTTTTTT. It specifies CASSATGVGEKLFF.

This clone appeared a single time. The gene calls are TRBV4-3 and TRBJ1-3; TRBD1 is a possible D gene (6 bases). The CDR3 extends over 15 amino acids. Germline V lookup: CDR1 LGHNA, CDR2 YSLEER. V was cut by 2 bases and J by 4 bases, with 12 bases left in between. CDR3 DNA: TGCGCCAGCAGCCAAACCTACAGGGCGGGAAACACCATATATTTT. Protein product: CASSQTYRAGNTIYF.

The J gene is TRBJ1-1, the V gene TRBV7-2; D may be TRBD1 (6 bases). Trimming took 2 bases from V and 4 from J, leaving 11 bases between them. This CDR3 spans 14 amino acids. CDR1 SGHTA and CDR2 FQGNSA come from the germline V gene. CDR3: CASSLKQGGTEAFF. The CDR3 DNA is TGTGCCAGCAGCTTAAAACAGGGCGGCACTGAAGCTTTCTTT.

The chain employs TRBV5-6 and TRBJ2-1; 10 nucleotides line up with TRBD1. The CDR3 is made up of 16 amino acids. V was pared by 4 bases and J by 3 bases, with 7 bases of the junction left unmatched. Germline CDR1 is SGHDT and CDR2 is YYEEEE. CDR3 in amino acids: CASSLLRTGGYNEQFF. The CDR3 coding sequence is TGTGCCAGCAGCCTCCTCCGGACAGGGGGCTACAATGAGCAGTTCTTC. Drawing the rest from reference TRBV5-6 and TRBJ2-1, the complete variable domain is DAGVTQSPTHLIKTRGQQVTLRCSPKSGHDTVSWYQQALGQGPQFIFQYYEEEERQRGNFPDRFSGHQFPNYSSELNVNALLLGDSALYLCASSLLRTGGYNEQFFGPGTRLTVL.

CDR3 sequence: CASSIPGISNQPQHF. The CDR3 nucleotides are TGTGCCAGTAGTATTCCAGGTATTAGCAATCAGCCCCAGCATTTT. The chain uses TRBV19 and TRBJ1-5; no clear D. The CDR3 totals 15 residues. The germline V gene has CDR1 LNHDA and CDR2 SQIVND (reference sequence). The germline V and J ends were trimmed by 3 bases and 0 bases, with 9 bases remaining between them.

The rearrangement uses TRBV21-1 and TRBJ2-7; the D call in the table, TRBD1, was not verified against the DNA. TRBV21-1 is assigned pseudogene status. The CDR3 runs to 15 residues. The CDR3 is CASSNFSQGDDEQYF. The CDR3 DNA is TGTGCCAGCAGCAATTTCTCACAGGGGGACGACGAGCAGTACTTC.

The chain combines TRBV7-2 with TRBJ2-3; TRBD2 agrees at 11 bases. Germline-derived CDR1 and CDR2 are SGHTA and FQGNSA. The CDR3 has 15 residues. V gave up 6 bases and J gave up 7 bases; unmatched junction bases: 9. The CDR3 sequence: CASRDPGLADYTQYF. For the CDR3, the DNA is TGTGCCAGCAGAGATCCGGGACTAGCGGACTATACGCAGTATTTT.

The J gene is TRBJ2-1, the V gene TRBV7-2; D may be TRBD2 (6 bases). Trimming stripped 4 bases from V and 2 bases from J, with 15 bases between. The CDR3 is 16 amino acids. Germline V CDR1 and CDR2: SGHTA, FQGNSA. The CDR3 loop reads CASSSPLPGAYNEQFF. The CDR3 coding sequence is TGTGCCAGCAGCTCCCCTTTACCGGGGGCCTACAATGAGCAGTTCTTC.

The rearrangement links TRBV15 to TRBJ2-2; perhaps TRBD2 as D (5 bases). CDR1 LNHNV and CDR2 YYDKDF come from the germline V gene (reference sequence). This CDR3 spans 15 amino acids. V shed 0 bases and J shed 5 bases, with 10 bases lying between them. The CDR3 sequence is CATSRDDEGTGELFF. CDR3 bases: TGTGCCACCAGCAGAGATGACGAGGGAACCGGGGAGCTGTTTTTT.

The rearrangement links TRBV19 to TRBJ1-1; D possibly corresponds to TRBD1 (6 bases). V lost 6 bases, J lost 4 bases, and 12 bases lay in between. Germline values: CDR1 LNHDA, CDR2 SQIVND (reference sequence). The CDR3 runs to 13 residues. CDR3 residues: CASRRQAGTEAFF. In nucleotides, the CDR3 is TGTGCCAGTAGGAGACAGGCGGGCACTGAAGCTTTCTTT.

The chain carries TRBV5-4 and TRBJ2-7; D is possibly TRBD2 (6 bases). V lost 3 bases and J 6 bases, leaving 19 bases between the germline ends. The CDR3 spans 15 residues. CDR1 is SGHNT, CDR2 YYREEE, per germline (reference sequence). The CDR3 sequence: CASSSPRDSLSEQYF. For the CDR3, the DNA is TGTGCCAGCAGCTCCCCTCGGGACTCGCTCTCCGAGCAGTACTTC.

This clone was seen just once. This rearrangement joins TRBV18 to TRBJ1-1; possibly TRBD1 for D (5 bases). Germline CDR1 and CDR2: KGHSH and LQKENI. V lost 5 bases and J lost 1, with 14 bases in between. This CDR3 region has 15 residues. In nucleotides, the CDR3 is TGTGCCAGCTCAACAGGTCAGGGAACGAACACTGAAGCTTTCTTT. Translated, it gives CASSTGQGTNTEAFF.

CDR3 sequence: CASSLLGLVQFF. The CDR3 DNA follows: TGTGCCAGCAGCTTGTTAGGACTAGTGCAGTTCTTC. This chain uses TRBV5-4 with TRBJ2-1, with 7 bases that match TRBD2. The CDR3 sequence is 12 residues long. J was trimmed by 12 bases and V by 1 base; bases with no gene match: 4. Germline lookup yields CDR1 SGHNT and CDR2 YYREEE (reference sequence). Using reference TRBV5-4 and TRBJ2-1 for the parts outside the CDR3, the full variable domain is ETGVTQSPTHLIKTRGQQVTLRCSSQSGHNTVSWYQQALGQGPQFIFQYYREEENGRGNFPPRFSGLQFPNYSSELNVNALELDDSALYLCASSLLGLVQFFGPGTRLTVL.

The rearrangement joins TRBV7-9 to TRBJ2-2; a weak D match, TRBD1 (6 bases). V was shortened by 5 bases and J by 6 bases, with 10 bases between the two germline ends. Germline-derived CDR1 and CDR2 are SEHNR and FQNEAQ (reference sequence). The CDR3 extends over 13 amino acids. CDR3 bases: TGTGCCAGCAGCATAGGGACACCCGGGGAGCTGTTTTTT. Encoded protein: CASSIGTPGELFF.

This clone was seen only once. For the CDR3, the DNA is TGCGCCAGCAGCCAAAAAAGAAGTGCTAGCGGAACGACATCAGATACGCAGTATTTT. It codes for CASSQKRSASGTTSDTQYF. The chain uses TRBV4-3 and TRBJ2-3; 7 bases align to TRBD2. J was trimmed by 4 bases and V by 2 bases; bases with no gene match: 18. Germline V gives CDR1 LGHNA, CDR2 YSLEER. The CDR3 extends over 19 amino acids.

This clone was seen once. V is TRBV7-2 and J is TRBJ2-1; 9 bases line up with TRBD2. This CDR3 spans 17 amino acids. The V gene end was trimmed by 3 bases and the J gene end by 8 bases; junction bases not matched to a gene: 14. Germline V gene lookup returns CDR1 SGHTA and CDR2 FQGNSA. CDR3 sequence: CASSLAGGAGGPDEQFF. CDR3 DNA: TGTGCCAGCAGCTTGGCCGGGGGCGCGGGAGGGCCCGATGAGCAGTTCTTC.